The 22 T cell receptor beta chains in this list originate from one sample, sequenced in a study of identical twins (dated by TCRdb to the mid-2010s). Libraries were constructed by 5' RACE. Sequencing used an Illumina HiSeq 2000. TCRdb passed the public sequencing reads through fastp at Q25 and MiXCR, retaining productive beta sequences. Every CDR3 protein is listed once, alongside the most common genes and DNA of its rows. The sample table holds about 530,000 distinct CDR3 sequences, of which about 15% were seen once. The leading ten clones occupy nearly 0.45% of the sample. The same specimen was also included in a second study, on yellow fever vaccine responses in identical twins.

The specimen was CD4+ T cells sorted from blood. These receptors originate from a woman aged 18-30 years in good health.

This clonotype was found a few times. The rearrangement uses TRBV12-3 or TRBV12-4 and TRBJ2-7; TRBD1 matches 9 bases. With V trimmed by 7 bases and J by 5 bases, 9 bases remained unmatched. This CDR3 has 14 residues. CDR3 in amino acids: CASNRQGGANEQYF. CDR3 nucleotide sequence: TGTGCCAGCAATAGACAGGGGGGAGCAAACGAGCAGTACTTC.

This chain uses TRBV2 with TRBJ2-1; 12 bases map to TRBD2. Losses at the gene ends were 7 bases for V and 4 bases for J; bases not matched to a gene: 5. CDR3 size: 15 residues. CDR1 and CDR2 (germline): SNHLY, FYNNEI. The CDR3 loop reads CASILAGGPYNEQFF. The CDR3 nucleotides read TGTGCCAGCATTCTAGCGGGAGGGCCATACAATGAGCAGTTCTTC.

This chain uses TRBV29-1 with TRBJ2-1; TRBD1 agrees at 9 bases. The CDR3 length is 14 residues. J was trimmed by 6 bases and V by 4 bases; bases with no gene match: 7. Per the germline V gene, CDR1 is SQVTM and CDR2 is ANQGSEA. In nucleotides, the CDR3 is TGCAGCGTTGTAGGACAGGGGTTTGGCAATGAGCAGTTCTTC. It is translated as CSVVGQGFGNEQFF.

The CDR3 region is CSASPGTANSPLHF. For the CDR3, the DNA is TGCAGTGCTAGCCCCGGGACAGCTAATTCACCCCTCCACTTT. The J gene is TRBJ1-6, the V gene TRBV20-1, with 7 bases aligning to TRBD1. V lost 3 bases to trimming and J lost 6 bases; unmatched junction nucleotides: 5. The CDR3 runs to 14 residues. Germline CDR1 DFQATT, CDR2 SNEGSKA (reference sequence).

This clonotype was seen at least ten times. The chain is built from TRBV27 and TRBJ2-1, with D possibly TRBD2 on 5 matching bases. Trimming cost V 7 bases and J 1 base, with 17 bases left between them. Per germline, CDR1 MNHEY and CDR2 SMNVEV (reference sequence). The CDR3 has 16 residues. CDR3 amino acids: CASTPGLVISYNEQFF. The CDR3 nucleotides read TGTGCCAGCACCCCAGGACTCGTGATTTCCTACAATGAGCAGTTCTTC.

This clonotype was counted only a few times. V gene TRBV7-6 combines with J gene TRBJ1-1, with a possible D match to TRBD1 (5 bases). V shed 5 bases and J shed 5 bases, with 15 bases lying between them. In germline, CDR1 is SGHVS, CDR2 FNYEAQ. This CDR3 region has 14 residues. The CDR3 nucleotides are TGTGCCAGCAGCCCGCCAGGGTGGGGAACTGAAGCTTTCTTT. Its protein product is CASSPPGWGTEAFF. Full variable domain (rest looked up from reference TRBV7-6 and TRBJ1-1): GAGVSQSPRYKVTKRGQDVALRCDPISGHVSLYWYRQALGQGPEFLTYFNYEAQQDKSGLPNDRFSAERPEGSISTLTIQRTEQRDSAMYRCASSPPGWGTEAFFGQGTRLTVV.

This clonotype was seen more than once but under ten times. V gene TRBV29-1 combines with J gene TRBJ1-2; weak D call: TRBD1 (6 bases). V was shortened by 7 bases and J by 0 bases, with 15 bases between the two germline ends. CDR1 is SQVTM and CDR2 is ANQGSEA in the germline V gene. This CDR3 spans 14 amino acids. This chain's CDR3 is CSDRTVDPNYGYTF. CDR3 DNA sequence: TGCAGCGACAGGACAGTCGATCCTAACTATGGCTACACCTTC.

The rearrangement links TRBV4-1 to TRBJ2-1; a possible D gene is TRBD2 (5 bases). The CDR3 is 16 amino acids. The germline V gene encodes CDR1 MGHRA and CDR2 YSYEKL. The germline V and J ends were trimmed by 0 bases and 5 bases, with 14 bases remaining between them. The CDR3 nucleotides read TGCGCCAGCAGCCAAGATAGGCTAGCCCCGAACAATGAGCAGTTCTTC. It translates to CASSQDRLAPNNEQFF.

The gene calls are TRBV3-1 and TRBJ2-3; D might be TRBD1 (6 bases). Germline values: CDR1 LGHDT, CDR2 YNNKEL (reference sequence). V dropped 1 base and J dropped 2 bases, with 10 bases sitting between them. CDR3 size: 15 residues. DNA for the CDR3: TGTGCCAGCAGCCAAGGTGGACAGATCACAGATACGCAGTATTTT. This translates into CASSQGGQITDTQYF.

This clonotype was seen a few times. The gene calls are TRBV7-9 and TRBJ2-1, with 8 bases aligning to TRBD2. Germline CDR1 SEHNR, CDR2 FQNEAQ (reference sequence). Losses at the gene ends were 7 bases for V and 5 bases for J; bases not matched to a gene: 10. The CDR3 is made up of 15 amino acids. The chain's CDR3 is CASINGLAGNNEQFF. DNA for the CDR3: TGTGCCAGCATAAACGGATTAGCGGGAAACAATGAGCAGTTCTTC.

The rearrangement joins TRBV2 to TRBJ2-2; a possible D gene is TRBD2 (6 bases). CDR3 length: 14 residues. V lost 6 bases and J 1 base, leaving 9 bases between the germline ends. The germline V gene encodes CDR1 SNHLY and CDR2 FYNNEI. This CDR3 reads CASRFGGNTGELFF. For the CDR3, the DNA is TGTGCCAGCAGATTCGGGGGGAACACCGGGGAGCTGTTTTTT.

The genes are TRBV2 and TRBJ2-2; 11 bases are shared with TRBD2. Germline V CDR1 and CDR2: SNHLY, FYNNEI. The CDR3 has 16 amino acids. Trimming at V came to 1 base and at J to 6 bases, leaving 4 bases not matched to a gene. The CDR3 nucleotides read TGTGCCAGCAGTGAAGGGGCTAGCGGGGGGCCCGGGGAGCTGTTTTTT. Protein product: CASSEGASGGPGELFF.

The chain joins TRBV3-1 to TRBJ2-1; D remains unclear. V gave up 3 bases and J gave up 3 bases, with 6 bases separating them. Germline CDR1 LGHDT, CDR2 YNNKEL (reference sequence). The length of the CDR3 is 13 residues. The CDR3, as DNA: TGTGCCAGCAGCCAGAGGCTCTACAATGAGCAGTTCTTC. Protein sequence: CASSQRLYNEQFF.

The chain uses TRBV27 and TRBJ1-4, with D tentatively TRBD1 (6 bases). Germline values: CDR1 MNHEY, CDR2 SMNVEV (reference sequence). V lost 2 bases and J lost 8, with 18 bases in between. The CDR3 sequence is 16 residues long. This CDR3 is CASSLALRGGREKLFF. Here the CDR3 DNA reads TGTGCCAGCAGTTTAGCCCTTCGGGGGGGCCGGGAAAAACTGTTTTTT.

This clonotype was detected only a few times. This rearrangement joins TRBV29-1 to TRBJ1-5; D possibly corresponds to TRBD1 (6 bases). The germline CDR1 and CDR2 sequences are SQVTM and ANQGSEA. The CDR3 covers 14 residues. The germline V and J ends were trimmed by 6 bases and 6 bases, with 18 bases remaining between them. CDR3 sequence (DNA): TGCAGCGTGTTGGTAGACGAGGGGGGTCAGCCCCAGCATTTT. Translating it yields CSVLVDEGGQPQHF.

This clonotype turned up a few times. The rearrangement links TRBV7-9 to TRBJ2-1, with D perhaps matching TRBD1 (6 bases). The CDR3 runs 15 residues. Germline CDR1 and CDR2: SEHNR and FQNEAQ (reference sequence). V was trimmed by 1 base and J by 4 bases, leaving 11 bases between them. The CDR3 DNA reads TGTGCCAGCAGCTTAGGGCAGGGACAATACAATGAGCAGTTCTTC. Protein: CASSLGQGQYNEQFF.

This clonotype was detected only a few times. The chain links TRBV11-1 to TRBJ2-2; 7 nucleotides line up with TRBD1. V dropped 5 bases and J dropped 4; count of bases not matched to a gene: 4. There are 14 residues in the CDR3. Germline CDR1 is SGHAT and CDR2 is FQDESV (reference sequence). This CDR3 is CASSLQGPTGELFF. The CDR3 DNA is TGTGCCAGCAGCCTACAGGGGCCCACCGGGGAGCTGTTTTTT.

The sample holds a few counts of this clonotype. The chain joins TRBV20-1 to TRBJ2-2; maybe TRBD2 (7 bases). CDR3 length equals 14 residues. Germline V lookup: CDR1 DFQATT, CDR2 SNEGSKA (reference sequence). V lost 5 bases, J lost 1 base, and 11 bases lay in between. The CDR3 is CSAGGAGNTGELFF. Written as DNA, the CDR3 is TGCAGTGCTGGGGGGGCGGGGAACACCGGGGAGCTGTTTTTT.

This clonotype has only a few counts. The chain has TRBV5-5 and TRBJ2-5; D unclear. The CDR3 runs 15 residues. The germline V gene encodes CDR1 SGHKS and CDR2 YYEKEE (reference sequence). Trimming took 4 bases from V and 3 from J, leaving 16 bases between them. CDR3 amino acids: CASSVVLGNKETQYF. The CDR3 nucleotides read TGTGCCAGCAGCGTGGTTCTTGGGAATAAAGAGACCCAGTACTTC.

This chain joins TRBV20-1 and TRBJ2-3; 7 nucleotides agree with TRBD2. Germline CDR1 reads DFQATT; CDR2 reads SNEGSKA (reference sequence). After removal of 3 bases from V and 1 base from J, the junction contained 4 bases not matched to a gene. The CDR3 spans 14 residues. The DNA of the CDR3 is TGCAGTGCTAGTTGGGCGGGAGGCACAGATACGCAGTATTTT. Residues: CSASWAGGTDTQYF.

The J gene is TRBJ2-2, the V gene TRBV5-1; maybe TRBD2 (6 bases). In germline, CDR1 is SGHRS, CDR2 YFSETQ. V lost 5 bases, J lost 0 bases, and 17 bases lay in between. The CDR3 has 17 residues. The CDR3 DNA sequence: TGCGCCAGCAGTCAACTGGCGGGAAGTTCGAACACCGGGGAGCTGTTTTTT. Translation: CASSQLAGSSNTGELFF.

V gene TRBV5-7 combines with J gene TRBJ2-7; unclear D gene. TRBV5-7 is marked as an open reading frame, function uncertain. The CDR3 consists of 11 residues. V lost 6 bases and J 0 bases, leaving 4 bases between the germline ends. The CDR3 coding sequence is TGTGCCAGCACCTTCTCCTACGAGCAGTACTTC. This encodes CASTFSYEQYF.